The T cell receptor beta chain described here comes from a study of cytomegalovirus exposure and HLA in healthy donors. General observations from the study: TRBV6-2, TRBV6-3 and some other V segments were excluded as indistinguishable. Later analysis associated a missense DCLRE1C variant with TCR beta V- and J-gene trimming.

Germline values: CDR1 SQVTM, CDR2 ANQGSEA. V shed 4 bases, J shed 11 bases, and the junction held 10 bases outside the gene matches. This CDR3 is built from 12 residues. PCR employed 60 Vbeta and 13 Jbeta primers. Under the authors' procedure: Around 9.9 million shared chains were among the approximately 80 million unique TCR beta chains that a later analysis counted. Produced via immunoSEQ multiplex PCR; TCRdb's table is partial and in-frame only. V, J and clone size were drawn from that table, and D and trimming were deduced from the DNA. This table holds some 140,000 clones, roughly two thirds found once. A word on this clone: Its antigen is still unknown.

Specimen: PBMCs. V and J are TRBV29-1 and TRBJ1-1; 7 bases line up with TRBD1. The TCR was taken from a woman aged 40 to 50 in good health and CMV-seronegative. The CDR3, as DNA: TGCAGCGTTGTCGGGACAGTTGGGGGGGCTTTCTTT. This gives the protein CSVVGTVGGAFF.